Listed here are 26 T cell receptor beta chains from one sample, sequenced in a study of OX40 agonist ivuxolimab in advanced cancers. Here immunoSEQ multiplex PCR was the method, and the copy in TCRdb shows in-frame clones only, minus some. In the table there are 65,000 to 85,000 clones, more than 70% of which are singletons. The specimen comprised CD4+ or CD8+ T cells sorted from blood, sampled in a trial of the OX40 agonist ivuxolimab. These receptor sequences come from an adult with an advanced solid tumor such as melanoma, head and neck, liver or kidney cancer.

This chain uses TRBV10-2 with TRBJ2-4, with D unclear. The germline V and J ends were trimmed by 0 bases and 0 bases, with 15 bases remaining between them. This CDR3 has 18 amino acids. CDR1 and CDR2 (germline): WSHSY, SAAADI. This CDR3 reads CASSESYGPTLAKNIQYF. CDR3 coding DNA: TGCGCCAGCAGTGAGTCGTACGGCCCGACGTTAGCCAAAAACATTCAGTACTTC.

This sequence joins TRBV5-4 and TRBJ2-1; weak D call: TRBD2 (7 bases). V lost 2 bases and J lost 6, with 12 bases in between. Per the germline V gene, CDR1 is SGHNT and CDR2 is YYREEE (reference sequence). CDR3 length: 14 amino acids. CDR3: CASSFPRGPNEQFF. For the CDR3, the DNA is TGTGCCAGCAGCTTCCCGCGGGGGCCCAATGAGCAGTTCTTC.

The chain uses TRBV28 and TRBJ2-7; 7 bases are a match to TRBD1. V trimming: 2 bases; J trimming: 2 bases; junction bases outside the gene matches: 6. Germline lookup yields CDR1 MDHEN and CDR2 SYDVKM. This CDR3 region has 15 residues. This CDR3 reads CASSLGGQSTYEQYF. Here the CDR3 DNA reads TGTGCCAGCAGTTTAGGGGGACAGAGTACCTACGAGCAGTACTTC.

V and J are TRBV23-1 and TRBJ1-6; D is unclear. TRBV23-1 qualifies as an ORF whose function is uncertain. The V end was cut by 5 bases, the J end by 11 bases, with 4 bases between. The CDR3 sequence is 10 residues long. Here the CDR3 reads CASSRAPLHF. The CDR3 nucleotides read TGCGCCAGCAGTAGGGCACCCCTCCACTTT.

The V gene is TRBV2, the J gene TRBJ2-3, with D perhaps matching TRBD1 (5 bases). Between the trimmed V and J ends, which lost 7 bases and 3 bases, there was a span of 11 bases. Germline CDR1 SNHLY, CDR2 FYNNEI. The length of the CDR3 is 13 residues. In nucleotides, the CDR3 is TGTGCCAGCAAGGGCGCAGGGACAGATACGCAGTATTTT. Its protein is CASKGAGTDTQYF. Filled out from reference TRBV2 and TRBJ2-3, the complete variable domain reads EPEVTQTPSHQVTQMGQEVILRCVPISNHLYFYWYRQILGQKVEFLVSFYNNEISEKSEIFDDQFSVERPDGSNFTLKIRSTKLEDSAMYFCASKGAGTDTQYFGPGTRLTVL.

The chain combines TRBV19 with TRBJ2-5; 7 nucleotides line up with TRBD2. Germline V CDR1 and CDR2: LNHDA, SQIVND (reference sequence). V dropped 7 bases and J dropped 5; count of bases not matched to a gene: 13. The length of the CDR3 is 15 residues. The CDR3 nucleotides are TGTGCCAGTACCTCAAAGGGACTACCCGAGGAGACCCAGTACTTC. Its translation: CASTSKGLPEETQYF.

CDR3 region: CASRPGQGLTDTQYF. CDR3 coding DNA: TGTGCCAGCAGGCCTGGGCAGGGTCTGACAGATACGCAGTATTTT. J is TRBJ2-3 and V is TRBV6-1, with D perhaps TRBD1 (5 bases). The CDR3 runs to 15 residues. The ends were cut back, 6 bases at V and 3 bases at J, with 16 bases in the middle. Germline V gene lookup returns CDR1 MNHNS and CDR2 SASEGT.

Remarks on this clone: One end of the junction varies from germline; a read error may be responsible. This chain uses TRBV7-7 with TRBJ2-3; D is perhaps TRBD2 (5 bases). CDR3 size: 15 residues. CDR1 is SSHAT and CDR2 is FNYEAQ in the germline V gene (reference sequence). Here the CDR3 DNA reads TGTGCTAGCAGCTTGGGTAACGGGATCGCAGATACGCAGTATTTT. It translates to CASSLGNGIADTQYF.

The chain has TRBV9 and TRBJ2-1; 7 bases are a match to TRBD1. Germline loops: CDR1 SGDLS, CDR2 YYNGEE. With 4 bases clipped from V and 0 bases from J, the junction kept 4 bases outside the gene matches. This CDR3 has 15 amino acids. The CDR3 coding sequence is TGTGCCAGCAGCACGACAGGGAGCTCCTACAATGAGCAGTTCTTC. This sequence encodes CASSTTGSSYNEQFF.

Only one count was recorded for this clone. The V gene is TRBV19, the J gene TRBJ2-2, with TRBD1 identical over 9 bases. The germline gives CDR1 LNHDA, CDR2 SQIVND (reference sequence). After removal of 9 bases from V and 6 bases from J, the junction contained 8 bases not matched to a gene. The CDR3 totals 14 residues. CDR3 nucleotide sequence: TGTGCCAGCCGGGACAGGGATGTGGCCGGGGAGCTGTTTTTT. The encoded protein is CASRDRDVAGELFF.

The V call is TRBV12-2, the J call TRBJ2-1; the table assigns TRBD1, which was not confirmed against the DNA. TRBV12-2 is a pseudogene. The CDR3 is 15 residues long. CDR3 amino acids: CASRSLTGGLGEQFF. CDR3 bases: TGTGCAAGTCGCTCCCTGACAGGGGGGTTAGGTGAGCAGTTCTTC.

V and J are TRBV6-5 and TRBJ2-7; 8 nucleotides agree with TRBD2. Germline V gene data show CDR1 as MNHEY and CDR2 as SVGAGI. The CDR3 spans 12 residues. For the CDR3, the DNA is TGTGCGTCTGCGGGGGGAAGGTACGAGCAGTACTTC. Amino acid sequence: CASAGGRYEQYF.

The rearrangement links TRBV5-1 to TRBJ1-1, with D hard to call. The V gene's germline CDR1 is SGHRS and CDR2 YFSETQ. The CDR3 is made up of 16 amino acids. Trimming pared 3 bases from V and 7 bases from J, leaving 22 bases between. CDR3 region: CASSSVAANLLDEAFF. The CDR3 region has the DNA TGCGCCAGCAGCTCCGTAGCAGCCAACCTACTTGATGAAGCTTTCTTT.

This clone showed up just once. The V call is TRBV28, the J call TRBJ1-5; D unresolved. The CDR3 runs 12 residues. CDR1 and CDR2 (germline): MDHEN, SYDVKM. V lost 6 bases and J lost 8, with 11 bases in between. This chain's CDR3 is CASSLPGEPQHF. In DNA form, the CDR3 reads TGTGCCAGCAGCTTACCCGGGGAGCCCCAGCATTTT.

The chain combines TRBV5-1 with TRBJ1-5, with 8 positions matching TRBD1. Germline CDR1 SGHRS, CDR2 YFSETQ. The junction had 8 bases not matched to a gene; V was cut back by 4 bases and J by 5 bases. The CDR3 consists of 15 residues. CDR3 sequence (DNA): TGCGCCAGCAGCACCGGACAGGGTAGGGATCAGCCCCAGCATTTT. It encodes CASSTGQGRDQPQHF.

The genes are TRBV7-9 and TRBJ1-2; no reliable D call. V shed 4 bases and J shed 4 bases, with 4 bases lying between them. The CDR3 consists of 11 residues. Per germline, CDR1 SEHNR and CDR2 FQNEAQ (reference sequence). The CDR3 nucleotides are TGTGCCAGCAGCTCGGCCTATGGCTACACCTTC. This translates into CASSSAYGYTF.

This rearrangement joins TRBV30 to TRBJ1-6; a possible D gene is TRBD1 (5 bases). The CDR3 runs 14 residues. The V end lost 1 base, the J end lost 5 bases, and 9 bases lay between the germline ends. Germline assignment: CDR1 GTSNPN and CDR2 SVGIG (reference sequence). The CDR3 protein is CAWSAGMDNSPLHF. CDR3 sequence (DNA): TGTGCCTGGAGTGCAGGGATGGATAATTCACCCCTCCACTTT.

CDR3 sequence: CASSDWSKNTIYF. The CDR3 bases are TGTGCCAGCAGTGACTGGTCGAAAAACACCATATATTTT. The chain combines TRBV6-1 with TRBJ1-3, with D unresolved. CDR1 is MNHNS, CDR2 SASEGT, per germline. V was trimmed by 3 bases and J by 6 bases, leaving 9 bases between them. The CDR3 loop spans 13 amino acids.

The rearrangement links TRBV15 to TRBJ1-4; tentative D call: TRBD1 (6 bases). Looked up from germline, CDR1 is LNHNV and CDR2 is YYDKDF (reference sequence). CDR3 length: 15 amino acids. The V and J ends lost 3 bases and 6 bases respectively, with 14 bases between them. This chain's CDR3 is CATSRGGQTHEKLFF. In nucleotides, the CDR3 is TGTGCCACCAGCAGGGGGGGACAAACCCATGAAAAACTGTTTTTT.

V is TRBV10-3 and J is TRBJ1-4; tentatively, D is TRBD1 (5 bases). Trimming removed 8 bases at V and 3 bases at J, with 7 bases between. Per the germline V gene, CDR1 is ENHRY and CDR2 is SYGVKD. This CDR3 contains 12 residues. The CDR3 loop is CAIGGSNEKLFF. The CDR3 DNA sequence: TGTGCCATCGGGGGATCTAATGAAAAACTGTTTTTT.

This rearrangement joins TRBV18 to TRBJ1-2; possible D gene TRBD1, 5 bases. Germline CDR1 reads KGHSH; CDR2 reads LQKENI. V was clipped by 3 bases and J by 2 bases, with 13 bases between them. The CDR3 has 15 residues. In DNA, the CDR3 is TGTGCCAGCTCACCCGATCAGGGAACCAACTATGGCTACACCTTC. Translating it yields CASSPDQGTNYGYTF.

The chain has TRBV11-2 and TRBJ2-5, with D hard to call. Per the germline V gene, CDR1 is SGHAT and CDR2 is FQNNGV. Trimming left V 5 bases short and J 3 bases short, with 10 bases between. The CDR3 is made up of 13 amino acids. The CDR3 loop is CASSVRAEETQYF. CDR3 in DNA: TGTGCCAGCAGCGTACGGGCCGAAGAGACCCAGTACTTC.

The V gene is TRBV6-1, the J gene TRBJ1-5; TRBD1 might be the D (5 bases). This CDR3 contains 15 residues. V was clipped by 4 bases and J by 6 bases, with 16 bases between them. Germline lookup yields CDR1 MNHNS and CDR2 SASEGT. The DNA of the CDR3 is TGTGCCAGCAGTGGACAGTTCCGGGGTCTTCAGCCCCAGCATTTT. This sequence encodes CASSGQFRGLQPQHF.

This chain connects TRBV18 to TRBJ2-5; 7 bases agree with TRBD1. CDR1 is KGHSH, CDR2 LQKENI, per germline. V lost 3 bases, J lost 3 bases, and 4 bases stayed unmatched. The CDR3 extends over 14 amino acids. CDR3 DNA sequence: TGTGCCAGCTCACCCCGGACAGGAGAAGAGACCCAGTACTTC. Translated, it gives CASSPRTGEETQYF. Complete variable domain (other parts from reference TRBV18 and TRBJ2-5): NAGVMQNPRHLVRRRGQEARLRCSPMKGHSHVYWYRQLPEEGLKFMVYLQKENIIDESGMPKERFSAEFPKEGPSILRIQQVVRGDSAAYFCASSPRTGEETQYFGPGTRLLVL.

V is TRBV5-1 and J is TRBJ2-7, with 9 bases lining up with TRBD1. With V trimmed by 4 bases and J by 2 bases, 7 bases remained unmatched. CDR1 and CDR2 (germline): SGHRS, YFSETQ. The CDR3 loop spans 15 amino acids. The CDR3: CASSLTGGAPYEQYF. DNA for the CDR3: TGCGCCAGCAGCCTTACAGGGGGCGCCCCCTACGAGCAGTACTTC.

In the case of this clone: The same CDR3 arises from other DNA sequences in this sample as well. The chain's CDR3 is CASSIGQGYEQYF. CDR3 coding DNA: TGTGCCAGTAGTATCGGGCAGGGATACGAGCAGTACTTC. This rearrangement joins TRBV19 to TRBJ2-7; tentative D call: TRBD1 (5 bases). This CDR3 spans 13 amino acids. Germline V gene data show CDR1 as LNHDA and CDR2 as SQIVND (reference sequence). V was trimmed by 3 bases and J by 4 bases, leaving 10 bases between them.